This T cell receptor (beta chain) stems from a study of post-analysis software for immune sequencing data. Across the whole study: Included among the disease courses, which were recorded for the cohort, were relapsing-remitting, secondary progressive and progressive-relapsing multiple sclerosis.

About this clonotype itself: The antigen remains unidentified.

Unique molecular identifiers were present in the TCR beta cDNA libraries. Once roughly 0.9 to 11 million T cells were used, approximately 520,000 cDNA molecules resulted. In TCRdb, the PCR reads were re-called with MiXCR into one record per CDR3 protein. The data contain almost 700,000 distinct CDR3 sequences, around 60% of them singletons. Study-wide results and limits: Roughly five TRBV segments appeared more often in patients than in controls, and TRBV5-6, TRBV5-1 and TRBV20-1 were among these. Patients with multiple sclerosis recorded significantly lower normalized Chao1 diversity than controls, the study found. Those samples that were prepared in the same batch co-clustered strongly by F measure.

The CDR3 runs to 14 residues. After removal of 4 bases from V and 11 bases from J, the junction contained 12 bases not matched to a gene. The sequence was obtained from a girl aged 2 to 9 with multiple sclerosis. The rearrangement joins TRBV12-3 or TRBV12-4 to TRBJ2-5; 8 positions agree with TRBD1. Specimen: blood. CDR3 sequence (DNA): TGTGCCAGCAGTTCCAGACAGGGGATCTACAAGCAGTACTTC. Its translation is CASSSRQGIYKQYF.